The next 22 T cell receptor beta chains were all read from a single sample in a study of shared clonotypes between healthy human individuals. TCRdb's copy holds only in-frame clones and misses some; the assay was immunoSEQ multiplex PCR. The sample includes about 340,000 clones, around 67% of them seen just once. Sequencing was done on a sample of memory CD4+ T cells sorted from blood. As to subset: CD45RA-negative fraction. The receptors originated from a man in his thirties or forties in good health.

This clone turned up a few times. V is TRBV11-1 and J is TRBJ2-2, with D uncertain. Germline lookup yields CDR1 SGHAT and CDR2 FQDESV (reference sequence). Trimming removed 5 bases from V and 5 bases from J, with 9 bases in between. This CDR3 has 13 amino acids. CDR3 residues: CASSLRQTGELFF. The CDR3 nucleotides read TGTGCCAGCAGCCTTCGGCAGACCGGGGAGCTGTTTTTT.

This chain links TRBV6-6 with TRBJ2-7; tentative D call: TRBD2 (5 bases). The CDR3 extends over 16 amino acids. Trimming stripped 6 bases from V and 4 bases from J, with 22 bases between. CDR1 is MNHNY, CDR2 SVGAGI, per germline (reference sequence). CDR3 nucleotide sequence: TGTGCCAGCAGCGCATTTAGCGTACCTGGCTTATACGAGCAGTACTTC. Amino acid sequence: CASSAFSVPGLYEQYF.

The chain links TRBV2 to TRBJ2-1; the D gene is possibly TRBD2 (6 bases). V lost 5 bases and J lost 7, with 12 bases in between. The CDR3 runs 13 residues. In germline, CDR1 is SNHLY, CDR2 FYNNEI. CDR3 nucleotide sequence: TGTGCCAGCAGTTCACTTCGGGAGAATGAGCAGTTCTTC. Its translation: CASSSLRENEQFF.

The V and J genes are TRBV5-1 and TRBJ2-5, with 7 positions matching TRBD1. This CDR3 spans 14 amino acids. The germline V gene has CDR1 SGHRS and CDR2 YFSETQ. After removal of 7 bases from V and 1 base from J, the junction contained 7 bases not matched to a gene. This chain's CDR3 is CASGATGSQETQYF. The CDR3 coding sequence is TGCGCCAGCGGGGCGACAGGGTCCCAAGAGACCCAGTACTTC.

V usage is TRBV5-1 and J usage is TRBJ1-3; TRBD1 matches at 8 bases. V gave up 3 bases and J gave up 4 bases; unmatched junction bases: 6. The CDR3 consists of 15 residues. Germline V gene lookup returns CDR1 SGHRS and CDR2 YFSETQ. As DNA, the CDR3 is TGCGCCAGCAGCTCCTCAGGGGGCAGGGGAAACACCATATATTTT. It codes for CASSSSGGRGNTIYF.

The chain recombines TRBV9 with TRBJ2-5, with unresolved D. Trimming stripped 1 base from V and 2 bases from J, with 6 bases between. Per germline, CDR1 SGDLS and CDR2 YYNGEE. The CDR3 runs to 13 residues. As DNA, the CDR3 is TGTGCCAGCAGCGTAAGGATGCAAGAGACCCAGTACTTC. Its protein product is CASSVRMQETQYF.

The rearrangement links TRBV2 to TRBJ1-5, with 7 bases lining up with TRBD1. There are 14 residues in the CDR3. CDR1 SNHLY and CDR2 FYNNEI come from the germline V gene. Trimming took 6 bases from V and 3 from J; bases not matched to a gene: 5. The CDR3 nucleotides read TGTGCCAGCAGAAGGGACAGATACAATCAGCCCCAGCATTTT. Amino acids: CASRRDRYNQPQHF.

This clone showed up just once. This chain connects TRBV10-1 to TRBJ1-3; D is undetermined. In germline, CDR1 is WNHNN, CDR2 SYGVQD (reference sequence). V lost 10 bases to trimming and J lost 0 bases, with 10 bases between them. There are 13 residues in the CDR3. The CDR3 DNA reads TGCGCCACCCAACAGAGCTCTGGAAACACCATATATTTT. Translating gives CATQQSSGNTIYF.

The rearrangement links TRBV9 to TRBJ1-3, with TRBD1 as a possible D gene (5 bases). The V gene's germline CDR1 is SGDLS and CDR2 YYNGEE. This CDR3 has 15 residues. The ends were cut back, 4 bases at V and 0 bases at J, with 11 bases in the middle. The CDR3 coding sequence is TGTGCCAGCAGCACAGGCTGGGGCTCTGGAAACACCATATATTTT. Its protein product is CASSTGWGSGNTIYF.

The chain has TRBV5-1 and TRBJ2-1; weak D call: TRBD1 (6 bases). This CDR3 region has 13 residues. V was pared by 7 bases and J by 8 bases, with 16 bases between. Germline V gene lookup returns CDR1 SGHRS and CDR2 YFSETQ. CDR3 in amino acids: CASGEQGPHEQFF. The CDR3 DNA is TGCGCCAGCGGCGAACAGGGCCCCCATGAGCAGTTCTTC.

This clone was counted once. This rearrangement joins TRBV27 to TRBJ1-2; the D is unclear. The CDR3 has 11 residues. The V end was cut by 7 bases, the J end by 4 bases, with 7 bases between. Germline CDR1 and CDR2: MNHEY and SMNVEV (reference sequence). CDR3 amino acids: CASTAGYGYTF. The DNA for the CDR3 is TGTGCCAGCACGGCGGGCTATGGCTACACCTTC.

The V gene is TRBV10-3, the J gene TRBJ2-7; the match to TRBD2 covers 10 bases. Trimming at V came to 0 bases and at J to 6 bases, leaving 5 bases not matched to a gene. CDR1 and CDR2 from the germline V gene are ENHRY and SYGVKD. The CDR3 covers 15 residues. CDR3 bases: TGTGCCATCAGTGAGTCCCGGACTAGCGGACGCGAGCAGTACTTC. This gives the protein CAISESRTSGREQYF.

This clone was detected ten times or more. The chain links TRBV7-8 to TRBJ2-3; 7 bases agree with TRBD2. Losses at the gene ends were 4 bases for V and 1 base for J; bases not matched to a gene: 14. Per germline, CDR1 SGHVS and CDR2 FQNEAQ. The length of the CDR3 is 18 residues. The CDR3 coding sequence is TGTGCCAGCAGCTCACCTAGCAGGCGGGAGAGGGGCACAGATACGCAGTATTTT. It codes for CASSSPSRRERGTDTQYF. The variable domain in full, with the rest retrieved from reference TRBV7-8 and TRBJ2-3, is GAGVSQSPRYKVAKRGQDVALRCDPISGHVSLFWYQQALGQGPEFLTYFQNEAQLDKSGLPSDRFFAERPEGSVSTLKIQRTQQEDSAVYLCASSSPSRRERGTDTQYFGPGTRLTVL.

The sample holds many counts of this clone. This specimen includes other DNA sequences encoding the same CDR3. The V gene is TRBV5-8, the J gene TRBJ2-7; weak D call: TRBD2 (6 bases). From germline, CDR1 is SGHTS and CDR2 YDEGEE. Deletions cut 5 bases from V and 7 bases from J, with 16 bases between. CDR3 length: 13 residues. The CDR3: CASRQTGVVEQYF. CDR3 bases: TGTGCCAGCAGACAGACGGGGGTAGTAGAGCAGTACTTC.

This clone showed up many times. For the CDR3, the DNA is TGTGCCAGCAGCTTGGACCCCCGGCGGGAGAGCTACAATGAGCAGTTCTTC. Translating gives CASSLDPRRESYNEQFF. The chain joins TRBV5-4 to TRBJ2-1; 7 bases fit TRBD2. Germline-derived CDR1 and CDR2 are SGHNT and YYREEE (reference sequence). The CDR3 extends over 17 amino acids. V shed 0 bases, J shed 3 bases, and the junction held 9 bases outside the gene matches. Using reference TRBV5-4 and TRBJ2-1 for the parts outside the CDR3, the full variable domain is ETGVTQSPTHLIKTRGQQVTLRCSSQSGHNTVSWYQQALGQGPQFIFQYYREEENGRGNFPPRFSGLQFPNYSSELNVNALELDDSALYLCASSLDPRRESYNEQFFGPGTRLTVL.

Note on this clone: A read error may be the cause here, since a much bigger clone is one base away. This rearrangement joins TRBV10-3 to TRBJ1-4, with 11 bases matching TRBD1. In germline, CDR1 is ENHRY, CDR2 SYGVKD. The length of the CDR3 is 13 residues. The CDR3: CAVRGQGAEKLFF. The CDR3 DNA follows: TGTGCCGTCAGAGGACAGGGGGCTGAAAAACTGTTTTTT.

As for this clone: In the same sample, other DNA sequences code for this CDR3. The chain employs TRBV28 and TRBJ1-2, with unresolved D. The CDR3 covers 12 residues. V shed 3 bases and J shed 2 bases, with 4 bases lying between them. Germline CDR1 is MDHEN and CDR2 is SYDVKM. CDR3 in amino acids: CASSLANYGYTF. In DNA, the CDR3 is TGTGCCAGCAGTTTGGCAAACTATGGCTACACCTTC.

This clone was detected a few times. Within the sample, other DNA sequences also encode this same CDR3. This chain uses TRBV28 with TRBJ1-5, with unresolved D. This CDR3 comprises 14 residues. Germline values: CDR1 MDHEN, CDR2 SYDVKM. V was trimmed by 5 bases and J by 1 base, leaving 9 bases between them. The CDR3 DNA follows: TGTGCCAGCAGTACTGGCGGGAGCAATCAGCCCCAGCATTTT. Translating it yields CASSTGGSNQPQHF.

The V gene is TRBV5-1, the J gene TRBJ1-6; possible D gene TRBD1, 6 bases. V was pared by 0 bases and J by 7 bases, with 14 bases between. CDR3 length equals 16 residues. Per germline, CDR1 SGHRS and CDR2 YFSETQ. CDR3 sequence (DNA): TGCGCCAGCAGCTTGGCCCGGACAGCCAGAAATTCACCCCTCCACTTT. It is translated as CASSLARTARNSPLHF.

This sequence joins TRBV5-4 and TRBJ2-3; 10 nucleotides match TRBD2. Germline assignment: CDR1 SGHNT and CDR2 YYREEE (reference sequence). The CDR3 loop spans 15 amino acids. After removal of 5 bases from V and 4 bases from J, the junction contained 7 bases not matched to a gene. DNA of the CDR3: TGTGCCAGCAGTCCTAGCGGGAGTCGGGCAGATACGCAGTATTTT. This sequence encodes CASSPSGSRADTQYF. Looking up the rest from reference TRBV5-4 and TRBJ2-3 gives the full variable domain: ETGVTQSPTHLIKTRGQQVTLRCSSQSGHNTVSWYQQALGQGPQFIFQYYREEENGRGNFPPRFSGLQFPNYSSELNVNALELDDSALYLCASSPSGSRADTQYFGPGTRLTVL.

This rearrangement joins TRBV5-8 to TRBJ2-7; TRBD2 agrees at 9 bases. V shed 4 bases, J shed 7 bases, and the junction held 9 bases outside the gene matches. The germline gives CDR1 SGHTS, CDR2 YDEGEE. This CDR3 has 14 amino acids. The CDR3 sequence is CASSPSGVTGEQYF. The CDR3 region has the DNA TGTGCCAGCAGCCCTAGCGGGGTCACGGGTGAGCAGTACTTC.

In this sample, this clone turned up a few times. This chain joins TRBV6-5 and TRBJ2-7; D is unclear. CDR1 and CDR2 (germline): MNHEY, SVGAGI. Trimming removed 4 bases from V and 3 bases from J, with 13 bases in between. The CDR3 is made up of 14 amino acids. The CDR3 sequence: CASSLGSQDYEQYF. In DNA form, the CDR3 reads TGTGCCAGCAGTTTAGGCAGCCAGGACTACGAGCAGTACTTC.